This T cell receptor beta chain was identified in a study of T cells in Graves' hyperthyroidism and ophthalmopathy. Amplification of TCR beta CDR3 regions was performed using RNA transcripts as template. The HTBI primer set was used in a first-round RT-PCR of the TCR CDR3. Using its own MiXCR run on the multiplex PCR reads, TCRdb lists one record per CDR3 protein. The sample contains hundreds of thousands of distinct CDR3 sequences, 11% to 15% of which appear only once. The germline V gene encodes CDR1 DFQATT and CDR2 SNEGSKA (reference sequence). V lost 5 bases and J 5 bases, leaving 12 bases between the germline ends. CDR3 length equals 12 residues. This clonotype showed up many times.

This TCR derives from a woman aged 18-35 years with Graves' hyperthyroidism. The genes are TRBV20-1 and TRBJ1-2; D may be TRBD1 (6 bases). The sequencing sample was made of blood. Written as DNA, the CDR3 is TGCAGTGCTCCCCGAGGGGGTTATGGCTACACCTTC. It codes for CSAPRGGYGYTF.